This is a list of T cell receptor beta chains from one sample in a study of CD8 T cells in ankylosing spondylitis. TCRdb itself ran the 5' RACE reads through MiXCR, one entry per CDR3 protein. The table records around 120,000 distinct CDR3 sequences, approximately 15% of them present only once. Sequencing was done on a sample of blood, either unsorted or a sorted T cell fraction (not recorded which). The receptors derive from a female donor with ankylosing spondylitis or in good health (not recorded which). The CDR3 runs from the conserved cysteine through the conserved F or W. Fields, in order: clone size, J gene, D gene, V gene, CDR3 DNA, CDR3 protein. D genes are given only for firm matches. Where a row states a size, it is once, few, many or the class of an expanded clone; other rows omit it.

few | TRBJ2-3 | - | TRBV11-3 | TGTGCCAGCAGCTCGGGGCCCTTCACCACAGATACGCAGTATTTT | CASSSGPFTTDTQYF
few | TRBJ2-6 | - | TRBV30 | TGTGCCTGGAAGGCCGAGATCTCTGGGGCCAACGTCCTGACTTTC | CAWKAEISGANVLTF
many | TRBJ1-5 | - | TRBV7-8 | TGTGCCAGCAGCAAAGACATTCGCCAGCCCCAGCATTTT | CASSKDIRQPQHF
medium-sized | TRBJ2-7 | TRBD2 | TRBV20-1 | TGCAGTGCTAGGCGTCGTAGCGGGAGGGTCGAGCAGTACTTC | CSARRRSGRVEQYF
many | TRBJ2-1 | TRBD2 | TRBV3-1 | TGTGCCAGCAGCCCGTCCAGCGGGGGGAGCTACAATGAGCAGTTCTTC | CASSPSSGGSYNEQFF
few | TRBJ1-6 | - | TRBV30 | TGTGCCTGGAGTCGGGAAGTGTATTCACCCCTCCACTTT | CAWSREVYSPLHF
many | TRBJ2-3 | TRBD2 | TRBV12-3/TRBV12-4 | TGTGCCAGCAGGGCGGGACTAGCGGGAGATACGCAGTATTTT | CASRAGLAGDTQYF
many | TRBJ1-1 | - | TRBV21-1 | TGTGCCAGCAGCAAAGATCTCACAATGAACACTGAAGCTTTCTTT | CASSKDLTMNTEAFF
many | TRBJ2-5 | - | TRBV18 | TGTGCCAGCTCACCAGGGTATCAGGAGACCCAGTACTTC | CASSPGYQETQYF
many | TRBJ2-7 | - | TRBV7-8 | TGTGCCAGCAGCTTACAGCCTCCCTACGAGCAGTACTTC | CASSLQPPYEQYF
many | TRBJ2-7 | - | TRBV10-3 | TGTGCCATCAGTGGGGACCGTCGGAACGAGCAGTACTTC | CAISGDRRNEQYF
few | TRBJ2-5 | - | TRBV3-1 | TGTGCCAGCAGCCAAGCTCTAGCGAAGACCCAGTACTTC | CASSQALAKTQYF
- | TRBJ2-3 | - | TRBV24-1 | TGTGCCACCAGTCCGGGGGGCACAGATACGCAGTATTTT | CATSPGGTDTQYF
many | TRBJ1-4 | - | TRBV4-1 | TGCGCCAGCAGCCAACCGGGTGCAGCGGAATATGAAAAACTGTTTTTT | CASSQPGAAEYEKLFF
many | TRBJ2-1 | TRBD2 | TRBV29-1 | TGCAGCGGGAAGCCGGGACTAGCGGGAGTTAATGAGCAGTTCTTC | CSGKPGLAGVNEQFF
- | TRBJ2-7 | - | TRBV20-1 | TGCAGTGCTAGCCCCGGAGATTCATACGAGCAGTACTTC | CSASPGDSYEQYF
few | TRBJ2-7 | - | TRBV29-1 | TGCAGCGTTGGAGACGGGGACTACGAGCAGTACTTC | CSVGDGDYEQYF
- | TRBJ1-1 | - | TRBV7-8 | TGTGCCAGCAGCTACGACCTCTGGGGTTCGGACACTGAAGCTTTCTTT | CASSYDLWGSDTEAFF
many | TRBJ2-1 | - | TRBV30 | TGTGCCTGGAGTGTACGGGGTCTCACCAACAATGAGCAGTTCTTC | CAWSVRGLTNNEQFF
- | TRBJ2-7 | - | TRBV5-1 | TGCGCCAGCAGCTTGTTGTACGGGGGATCCTACGAGCAGTACTTC | CASSLLYGGSYEQYF
many | TRBJ2-7 | TRBD1 | TRBV5-1 | TGCGCCAGCAGCTTGCAGGGGGCTACCTACGAGCAGTACTTC | CASSLQGATYEQYF
- | TRBJ2-2 | - | TRBV12-3/TRBV12-4 | TGTGCCAGCAGGAAGAACACCGGGGAGCTGTTTTTT | CASRKNTGELFF
- | TRBJ2-5 | - | TRBV5-1 | TGCGCCAGCAGCTTGGAACAGACACAAGAGACCCAGTACTTC | CASSLEQTQETQYF
- | TRBJ2-7 | - | TRBV5-3 | TGTGCCAGCAGCTTGGACAGCTTCTACGAGCAGTACTTC | CASSLDSFYEQYF
few | TRBJ2-7 | TRBD2 | TRBV5-1 | TGCGCCAGCAGCTTGTCTCAACCGGGACTAGCGGGGACCTACGAGCAGTACTTC | CASSLSQPGLAGTYEQYF
many | TRBJ2-1 | - | TRBV11-2 | TGTGCCAGCAGCTTTAGCGGCAATGAGCAGTTCTTC | CASSFSGNEQFF
many | TRBJ2-7 | TRBD1 | TRBV28 | TGTGCCAGCAGCGCCGACTCCGGGGACAGGGCAGCGAGGGAGCAGTACTTC | CASSADSGDRAAREQYF
many | TRBJ2-7 | - | TRBV20-1 | TGCAGTGCTAGAGTTGGGACAACCTACGAGCAGTACTTC | CSARVGTTYEQYF
many | TRBJ1-5 | - | TRBV18 | TGTGCCAGCTCAACGGAGTCTGGACCCCAGCATTTT | CASSTESGPQHF
many | TRBJ2-3 | - | TRBV2 | TGTGCCAGCATTTTGCACGGCACAGATACGCAGTATTTT | CASILHGTDTQYF
many | TRBJ2-1 | TRBD2 | TRBV20-1 | TGCAGTGCTAGCAGCGGGGGCCACAATGAGCAGTTCTTC | CSASSGGHNEQFF
few | TRBJ2-4 | TRBD2 | TRBV18 | TGTGCCAGCTCACTGACTAGCGGGACAGCCAAAAACATTCAGTACTTC | CASSLTSGTAKNIQYF
many | TRBJ1-4 | - | TRBV7-9 | TGTGCCAGCAGCGATGGGGGAAAACTGTTTTTT | CASSDGGKLFF
few | TRBJ1-5 | - | TRBV12-2 | TGTGCAAGTCGCACGACAGGGGAAGGAAATCAGCCCCAGCATTTT | CASRTTGEGNQPQHF
- | TRBJ2-5 | - | TRBV20-1 | TGCTGTGCTGGTGATAGGGGGGGGGAACAAGAGACCCAGTACTTC | CCAGDRGGEQETQYF
many | TRBJ2-7 | TRBD1 | TRBV7-2 | TGTGCCAGCAGACAACCGGGACAGAGCTCTTACGAGCAGTACTTC | CASRQPGQSSYEQYF
many | TRBJ2-3 | - | TRBV20-1 | TGCAGTGCTAGGTCCGGGGGATCAGATACGCAGTATTTT | CSARSGGSDTQYF
- | TRBJ2-3 | - | TRBV14 | TGTGCCAGCAGCCACGGAGGGGGCGCGAAGACAGATACGCAGTATTTT | CASSHGGGAKTDTQYF
few | TRBJ2-3 | TRBD2 | TRBV7-2 | TGTGCCAGCAGCACTAGCGGGGGGGGGCCAGATACGCAGTATTTT | CASSTSGGGPDTQYF
- | TRBJ2-3 | TRBD1 | TRBV10-2 | TGCGCCAGTCGACAGGGTCCAGATACGCAGTATTTT | CASRQGPDTQYF
many | TRBJ1-6 | - | TRBV20-1 | TGCAGTGCTAGGTCCCAAGAGTTAAAAAATTCACCCCTCCACTTT | CSARSQELKNSPLHF
- | TRBJ1-4 | - | TRBV9 | TGTGCCAGCAGCGTAGGCTTGGGGACGCCAACTAATGAAAAACTGTTTTTT | CASSVGLGTPTNEKLFF
many | TRBJ2-7 | - | TRBV6-5 | TGTGCCAGCAGTTTGCGCCTAGCGCCCAACCCCTACGAGCAGTACTTC | CASSLRLAPNPYEQYF
- | TRBJ2-1 | TRBD1 | TRBV7-3 | TGTGCCAGCAGCTCCGGGACAGGGTGGTACAATGAGCAGTTCTTC | CASSSGTGWYNEQFF
few | TRBJ1-1 | - | TRBV11-2 | TGTGCCAGCGGGCCCGGCCTGAACACTGAAGCTTTCTTT | CASGPGLNTEAFF
- | TRBJ2-1 | TRBD2 | TRBV6-1 | TGTGCCAGCAGCCCTGAGGTAGCGGGAGGCAATGAGCAGTTCTTC | CASSPEVAGGNEQFF
many | TRBJ2-3 | TRBD1 | TRBV12-3/TRBV12-4 | TGTGCCAGCAGTTCAGGGACAGCGAATACAGATACGCAGTATTTT | CASSSGTANTDTQYF